The T cell receptor (beta chain) under discussion was sequenced for a study of cytomegalovirus exposure and HLA in healthy donors. Study-level findings and limits: Per a prior analysis, the majority of TCR beta V segments were productive roughly 90% or roughly 30% of the time.

The primer mix had 60 Vbeta and 13 Jbeta primers. Using immunoSEQ multiplex PCR, the repertoire was profiled, and TCRdb retains in-frame clones only, with some absent. The table includes some 96,000 clones, around 73% detected once. As to this clone: As yet, its antigen is unknown.

The receptor's source is a woman aged 55-75 years in good health and CMV-seronegative. The sequenced material came from PBMCs.

The CDR3 here is CSVAQGTDTQYF. CDR3 sequence (DNA): TGCAGCGTTGCCCAGGGAACGGATACGCAGTATTTT. The chain is built from TRBV29-1 and TRBJ2-3; tentative D call: TRBD1 (5 bases). The CDR3 has 12 amino acids. The V gene lost 4 bases and the J gene lost 6 bases, with 11 bases spanning the gap. Looked up from germline, CDR1 is SQVTM and CDR2 is ANQGSEA.